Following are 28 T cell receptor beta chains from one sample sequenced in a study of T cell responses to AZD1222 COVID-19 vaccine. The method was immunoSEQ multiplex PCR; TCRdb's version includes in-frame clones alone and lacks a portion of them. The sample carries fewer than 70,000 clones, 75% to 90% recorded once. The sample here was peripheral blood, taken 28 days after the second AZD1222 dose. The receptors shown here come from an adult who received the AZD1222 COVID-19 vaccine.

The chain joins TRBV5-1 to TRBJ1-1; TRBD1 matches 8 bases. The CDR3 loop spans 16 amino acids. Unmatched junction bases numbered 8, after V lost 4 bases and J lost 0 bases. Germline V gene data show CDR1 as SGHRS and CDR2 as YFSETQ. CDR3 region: CASSPYRTGLNTEAFF. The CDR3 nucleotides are TGCGCCAGCAGCCCTTACCGGACAGGGTTGAACACTGAAGCTTTCTTT.

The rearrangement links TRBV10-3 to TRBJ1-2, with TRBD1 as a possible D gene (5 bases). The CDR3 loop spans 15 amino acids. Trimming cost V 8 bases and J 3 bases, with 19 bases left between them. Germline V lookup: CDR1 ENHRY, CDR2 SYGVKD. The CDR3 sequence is CAIRSGPPLHYGYTF. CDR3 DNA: TGTGCCATCCGGTCAGGGCCTCCGCTTCACTATGGCTACACCTTC.

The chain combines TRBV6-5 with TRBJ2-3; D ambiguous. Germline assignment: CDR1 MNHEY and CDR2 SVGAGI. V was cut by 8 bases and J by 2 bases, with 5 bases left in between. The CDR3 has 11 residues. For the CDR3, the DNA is TGTGCCAGCCAGGACACAGATACGCAGTATTTT. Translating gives CASQDTDTQYF.

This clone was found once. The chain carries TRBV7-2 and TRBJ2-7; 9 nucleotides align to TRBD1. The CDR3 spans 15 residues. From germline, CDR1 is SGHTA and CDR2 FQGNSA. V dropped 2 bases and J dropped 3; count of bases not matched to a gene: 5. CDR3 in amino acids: CASSLTDRGRYEQYF. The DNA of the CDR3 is TGTGCCAGCAGCTTAACGGACAGGGGCCGCTACGAGCAGTACTTC.

CDR3 DNA sequence: TGCAGTGCTAGAGATCTGGAGAAACTGTTTTTT. Translating gives CSARDLEKLFF. The V gene is TRBV20-1, the J gene TRBJ1-4; D not resolved. V dropped 0 bases and J dropped 11 bases, with 7 bases sitting between them. The germline V gene has CDR1 DFQATT and CDR2 SNEGSKA (reference sequence). The CDR3 extends over 11 amino acids.

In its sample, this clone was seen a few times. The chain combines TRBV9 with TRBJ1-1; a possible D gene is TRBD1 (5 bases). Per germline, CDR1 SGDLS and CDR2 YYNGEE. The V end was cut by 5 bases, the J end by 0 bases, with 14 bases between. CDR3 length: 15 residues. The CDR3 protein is CASRPEGRVNTEAFF. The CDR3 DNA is TGTGCCAGCAGACCTGAGGGACGGGTGAACACTGAAGCTTTCTTT. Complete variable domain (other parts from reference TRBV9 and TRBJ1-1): DSGVTQTPKHLITATGQRVTLRCSPRSGDLSVYWYQQSLDQGLQFLIQYYNGEERAKGNILERFSAQQFPDLHSELNLSSLELGDSALYFCASRPEGRVNTEAFFGQGTRLTVV.

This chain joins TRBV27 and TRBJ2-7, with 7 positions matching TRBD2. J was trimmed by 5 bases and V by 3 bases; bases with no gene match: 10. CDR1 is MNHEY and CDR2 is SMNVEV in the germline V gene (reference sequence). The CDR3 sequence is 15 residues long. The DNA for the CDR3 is TGTGCCAGCAGTTTTGGCCCGCGGGAGATCGACGAGCAGTACTTC. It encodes CASSFGPREIDEQYF.

The CDR3 nucleotides are TGTGCCAGCAGCTTAATAGGGGGCGGACAGCCCCAGCATTTT. As protein: CASSLIGGGQPQHF. The chain is built from TRBV7-2 and TRBJ1-5, with 7 bases that match TRBD1. The CDR3 sequence is 14 residues long. Per the germline V gene, CDR1 is SGHTA and CDR2 is FQGNSA. V was pared by 2 bases and J by 7 bases, with 5 bases of the junction left unmatched.

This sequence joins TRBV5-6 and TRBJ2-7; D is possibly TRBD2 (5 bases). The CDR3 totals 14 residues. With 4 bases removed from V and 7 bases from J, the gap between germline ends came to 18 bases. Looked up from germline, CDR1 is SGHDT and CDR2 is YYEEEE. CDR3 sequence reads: CASSPGVGFREQYF. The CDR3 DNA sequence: TGTGCCAGCAGCCCCGGGGTCGGGTTCCGGGAGCAGTACTTC.

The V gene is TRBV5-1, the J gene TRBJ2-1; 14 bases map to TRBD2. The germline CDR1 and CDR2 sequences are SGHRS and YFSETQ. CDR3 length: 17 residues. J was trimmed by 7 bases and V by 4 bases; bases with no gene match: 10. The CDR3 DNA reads TGCGCCAGCAGCCCGGGACTAGCGGGAGACCCGGGGAATGAGCAGTTCTTC. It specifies CASSPGLAGDPGNEQFF.

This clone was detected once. The CDR3 DNA reads TGTGCCAGCAGTGGAGCGGGGCAAAGCACAGATACGCAGTATTTT. Protein product: CASSGAGQSTDTQYF. This chain uses TRBV2 with TRBJ2-3, with 7 bases matching TRBD2. V trimming: 4 bases; J trimming: 0 bases; junction bases outside the gene matches: 4. CDR1 and CDR2 (germline): SNHLY, FYNNEI. The CDR3 is 15 residues long.

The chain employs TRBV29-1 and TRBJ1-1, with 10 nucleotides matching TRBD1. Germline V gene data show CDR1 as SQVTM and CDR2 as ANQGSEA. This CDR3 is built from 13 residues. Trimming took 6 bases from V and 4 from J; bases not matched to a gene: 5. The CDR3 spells CSVRTGGFTEAFF. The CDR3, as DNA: TGCAGCGTACGGACAGGGGGTTTCACTGAAGCTTTCTTT.

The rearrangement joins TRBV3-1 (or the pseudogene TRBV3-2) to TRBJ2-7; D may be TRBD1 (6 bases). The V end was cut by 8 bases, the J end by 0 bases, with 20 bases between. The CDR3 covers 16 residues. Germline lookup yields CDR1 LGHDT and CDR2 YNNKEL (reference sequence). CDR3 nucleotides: TGTGCCAGCCAACCGTCGGGGACATTAATCTCCTACGAGCAGTACTTC. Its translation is CASQPSGTLISYEQYF.

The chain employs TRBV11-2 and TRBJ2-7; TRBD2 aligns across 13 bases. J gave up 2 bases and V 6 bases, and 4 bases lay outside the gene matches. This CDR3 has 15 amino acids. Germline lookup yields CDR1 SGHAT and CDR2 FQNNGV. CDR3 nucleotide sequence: TGTGCCAGCAGAATGACTAGCGGGGGGCCCTACGAGCAGTACTTC. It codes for CASRMTSGGPYEQYF.

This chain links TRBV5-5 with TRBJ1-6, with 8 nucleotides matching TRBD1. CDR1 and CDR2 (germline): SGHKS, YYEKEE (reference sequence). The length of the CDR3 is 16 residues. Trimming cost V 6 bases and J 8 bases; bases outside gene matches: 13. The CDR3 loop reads CASTPHPGQGDSPLHF. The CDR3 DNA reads TGTGCCAGCACGCCCCATCCAGGACAGGGAGATTCACCCCTCCACTTT.

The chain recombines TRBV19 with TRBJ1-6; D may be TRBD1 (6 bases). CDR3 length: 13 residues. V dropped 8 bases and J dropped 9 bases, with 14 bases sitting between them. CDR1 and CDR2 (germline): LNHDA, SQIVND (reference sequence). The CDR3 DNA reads TGTGCCAGTTTGTTGGACAGTGTTTCACCCCTCCACTTT. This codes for CASLLDSVSPLHF. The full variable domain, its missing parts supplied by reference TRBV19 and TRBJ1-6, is DGGITQSPKYLFRKEGQNVTLSCEQNLNHDAMYWYRQDPGQGLRLIYYSQIVNDFQKGDIAEGYSVSREKKESFPLTVTSAQKNPTAFYLCASLLDSVSPLHFGNGTRLTVT.

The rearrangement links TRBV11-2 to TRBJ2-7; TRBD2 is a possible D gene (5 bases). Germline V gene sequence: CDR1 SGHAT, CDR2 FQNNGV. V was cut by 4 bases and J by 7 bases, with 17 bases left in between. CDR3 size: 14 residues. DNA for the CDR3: TGTGCCAGCAGCTCCAGAGTGAGCGGTCGGGAGCAGTACTTC. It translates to CASSSRVSGREQYF.

CDR3 DNA: TGTGCCAGCAGCTTCCTGACAGGGCGAAACACCATATATTTT. This encodes CASSFLTGRNTIYF. The genes are TRBV13 and TRBJ1-3; 7 bases align to TRBD1. This CDR3 comprises 14 residues. V dropped 3 bases and J dropped 5; count of bases not matched to a gene: 4. From germline, CDR1 is PRHDT and CDR2 FYEKMQ (reference sequence).

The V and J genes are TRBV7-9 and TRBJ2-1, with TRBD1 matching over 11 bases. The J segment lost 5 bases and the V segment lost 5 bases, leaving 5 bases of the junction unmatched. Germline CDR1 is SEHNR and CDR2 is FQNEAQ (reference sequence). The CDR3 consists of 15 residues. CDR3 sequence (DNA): TGTGCCAGCAGCCCCCGGGACAGGGGGAACAATGAGCAGTTCTTC. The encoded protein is CASSPRDRGNNEQFF.

The CDR3 is CASSFQPGSIDLPAYEQYF. The CDR3 DNA reads as TGTGCCAGCAGTTTTCAACCCGGGTCTATAGACTTACCCGCCTACGAGCAGTACTTC. V and J are TRBV27 and TRBJ2-7; no definite D call. V was cut by 3 bases and J by 2 bases, with 26 bases left in between. The length of the CDR3 is 19 residues. Per the germline V gene, CDR1 is MNHEY and CDR2 is SMNVEV (reference sequence).

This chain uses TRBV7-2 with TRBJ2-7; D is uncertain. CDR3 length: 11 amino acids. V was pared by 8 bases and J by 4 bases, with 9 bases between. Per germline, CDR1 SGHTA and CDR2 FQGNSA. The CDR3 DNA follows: TGTGCCAGCGCGGTGCTATACGAGCAGTACTTC. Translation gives CASAVLYEQYF.

This CDR3 reads CASSTPLRGVIYGYTF. The CDR3 bases are TGTGCCAGCAGCACCCCCCTAAGGGGCGTCATTTATGGCTACACCTTC. The J gene is TRBJ1-2, the V gene TRBV7-2; tentative D call: TRBD1 (5 bases). CDR3 length equals 16 residues. Germline loops: CDR1 SGHTA, CDR2 FQGNSA. Trimming removed 5 bases from V and 5 bases from J, with 21 bases in between.

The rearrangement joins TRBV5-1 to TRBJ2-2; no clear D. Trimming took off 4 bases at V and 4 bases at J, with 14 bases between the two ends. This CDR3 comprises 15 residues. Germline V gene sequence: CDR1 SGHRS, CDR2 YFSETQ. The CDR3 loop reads CASSSSGVRTGELFF. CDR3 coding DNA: TGCGCCAGCAGCAGCTCTGGGGTTCGCACCGGGGAGCTGTTTTTT.

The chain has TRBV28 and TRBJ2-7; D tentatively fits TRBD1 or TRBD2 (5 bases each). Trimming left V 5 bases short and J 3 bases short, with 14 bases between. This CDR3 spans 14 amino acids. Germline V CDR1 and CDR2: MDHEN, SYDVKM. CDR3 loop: CASSLGRIIYEQYF. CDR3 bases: TGTGCCAGCAGTCTGGGACGGATCATCTACGAGCAGTACTTC.

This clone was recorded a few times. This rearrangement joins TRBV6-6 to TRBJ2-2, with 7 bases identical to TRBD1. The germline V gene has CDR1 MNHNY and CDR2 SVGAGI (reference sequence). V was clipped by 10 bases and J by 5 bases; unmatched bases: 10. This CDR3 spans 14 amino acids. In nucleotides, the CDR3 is TGTGCCACCCGAGGACAGGATAAGACCGGGGAGCTGTTTTTT. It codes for CATRGQDKTGELFF.

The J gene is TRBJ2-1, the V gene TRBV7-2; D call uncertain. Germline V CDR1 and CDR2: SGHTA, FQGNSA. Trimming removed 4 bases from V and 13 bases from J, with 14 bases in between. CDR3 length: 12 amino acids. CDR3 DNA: TGTGCCAGCAGCTCCTACCGGGCGTCACAGTTCTTC. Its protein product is CASSSYRASQFF.

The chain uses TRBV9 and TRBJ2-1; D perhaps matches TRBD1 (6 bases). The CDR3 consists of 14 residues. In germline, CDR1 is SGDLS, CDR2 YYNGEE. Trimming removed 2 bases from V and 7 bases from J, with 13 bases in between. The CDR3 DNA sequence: TGTGCCAGCAGCGTGGCAGGGGCAGGGAATGAGCAGTTCTTC. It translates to CASSVAGAGNEQFF.

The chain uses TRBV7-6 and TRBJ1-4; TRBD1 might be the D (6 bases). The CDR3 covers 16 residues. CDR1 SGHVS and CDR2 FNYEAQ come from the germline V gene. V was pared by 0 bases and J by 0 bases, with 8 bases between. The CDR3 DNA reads TGTGCCAGCAGCTTAGCGACAGGATCAACTAATGAAAAACTGTTTTTT. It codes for CASSLATGSTNEKLFF.